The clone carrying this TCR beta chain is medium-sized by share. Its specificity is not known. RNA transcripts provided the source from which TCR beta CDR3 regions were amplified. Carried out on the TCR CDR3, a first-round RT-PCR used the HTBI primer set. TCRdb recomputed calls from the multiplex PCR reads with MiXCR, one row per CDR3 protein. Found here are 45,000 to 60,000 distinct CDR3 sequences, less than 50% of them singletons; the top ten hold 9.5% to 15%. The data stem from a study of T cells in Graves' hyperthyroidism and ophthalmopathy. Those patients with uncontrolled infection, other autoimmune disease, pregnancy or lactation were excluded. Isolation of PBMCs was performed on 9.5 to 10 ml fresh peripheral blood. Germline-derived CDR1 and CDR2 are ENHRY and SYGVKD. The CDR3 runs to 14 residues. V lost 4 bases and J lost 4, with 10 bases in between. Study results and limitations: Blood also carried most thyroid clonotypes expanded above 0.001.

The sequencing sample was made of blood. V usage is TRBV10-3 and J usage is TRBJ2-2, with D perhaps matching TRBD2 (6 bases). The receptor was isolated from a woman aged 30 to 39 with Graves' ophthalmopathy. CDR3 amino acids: CAISAAGSTGELFF. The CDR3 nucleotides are TGTGCCATCAGTGCTGCGGGGAGCACCGGGGAGCTGTTTTTT.